Listed below are T cell receptor beta chains from one sample, sequenced in a study of cytomegalovirus exposure and HLA in healthy donors. Libraries were prepared by immunoSEQ multiplex PCR; TCRdb keeps only in-frame clonotypes and omits some of them. The sample has some 200,000 clones, more than 85% seen once. Material for sequencing was PBMCs. The receptors here all came from a young woman in good health and CMV-seronegative. Each CDR3 is given with its conserved first and last residue. A D gene is named only where the DNA matches it firmly.

D gene | J gene | V gene | CDR3 DNA | CDR3 protein
NA | TRBJ2-7 | TRBV15 | TGTGCCACCAGCACAACAACATCCTACGAGCAGTACTTC | CATSTTTSYEQYF
TRBD1 | TRBJ1-5 | TRBV30 | TGTGCCTGGGCAGGGGGCGCGAGCAATCAGCCCCAGCATTTT | CAWAGGASNQPQHF
TRBD2 | TRBJ2-3 | TRBV2 | TGTGCCAGCAGTGGCGGGACTAGCGGGTACACAGATACGCAGTATTTT | CASSGGTSGYTDTQYF
NA | TRBJ2-5 | TRBV2 | TGTGCCAGCAGTAACAAAGAGACCCAGTACTTC | CASSNKETQYF
TRBD1 | TRBJ1-2 | TRBV6-1 | TGTGCCAGCAGGCCCGGACAGGGCTATGGCTACACCTTC | CASRPGQGYGYTF
TRBD2 | TRBJ2-1 | TRBV5-1 | TGCGCCAGCAGCACCGGGACTAGCGGGTTCAATGAGCAGTTCTTC | CASSTGTSGFNEQFF
TRBD2 | TRBJ2-1 | TRBV9 | TGTGCCAGCAGCGTAGGTAGCGGGAGCTTGTCCGAGCAGTTCTTC | CASSVGSGSLSEQFF
TRBD1 | TRBJ1-2 | TRBV5-1 | TGCGCCAGCAGCCCTGCAGGGGGAGACTATGGCTACACCTTC | CASSPAGGDYGYTF
TRBD2 | TRBJ2-3 | TRBV2 | TGTGCCAGTAGTCTGACTAGCGGGAGGGGCGAAGATACGCAGTATTTT | CASSLTSGRGEDTQYF
NA | TRBJ2-7 | TRBV27 | TGTGCCAGCAGACTCGACACCCTCTCCTACGAGCAGTACTTC | CASRLDTLSYEQYF
NA | TRBJ1-1 | TRBV7-2 | TGTGCCAGCAGCCACGCGGGAAGTGTCACTGAAGCTTTCTTT | CASSHAGSVTEAFF
TRBD2 | TRBJ2-4 | TRBV12-5 | TGTGCTAGTGGTCTCGGACTAGCGGGAGATTTGGCCAAAAACATTCAGTACTTC | CASGLGLAGDLAKNIQYF